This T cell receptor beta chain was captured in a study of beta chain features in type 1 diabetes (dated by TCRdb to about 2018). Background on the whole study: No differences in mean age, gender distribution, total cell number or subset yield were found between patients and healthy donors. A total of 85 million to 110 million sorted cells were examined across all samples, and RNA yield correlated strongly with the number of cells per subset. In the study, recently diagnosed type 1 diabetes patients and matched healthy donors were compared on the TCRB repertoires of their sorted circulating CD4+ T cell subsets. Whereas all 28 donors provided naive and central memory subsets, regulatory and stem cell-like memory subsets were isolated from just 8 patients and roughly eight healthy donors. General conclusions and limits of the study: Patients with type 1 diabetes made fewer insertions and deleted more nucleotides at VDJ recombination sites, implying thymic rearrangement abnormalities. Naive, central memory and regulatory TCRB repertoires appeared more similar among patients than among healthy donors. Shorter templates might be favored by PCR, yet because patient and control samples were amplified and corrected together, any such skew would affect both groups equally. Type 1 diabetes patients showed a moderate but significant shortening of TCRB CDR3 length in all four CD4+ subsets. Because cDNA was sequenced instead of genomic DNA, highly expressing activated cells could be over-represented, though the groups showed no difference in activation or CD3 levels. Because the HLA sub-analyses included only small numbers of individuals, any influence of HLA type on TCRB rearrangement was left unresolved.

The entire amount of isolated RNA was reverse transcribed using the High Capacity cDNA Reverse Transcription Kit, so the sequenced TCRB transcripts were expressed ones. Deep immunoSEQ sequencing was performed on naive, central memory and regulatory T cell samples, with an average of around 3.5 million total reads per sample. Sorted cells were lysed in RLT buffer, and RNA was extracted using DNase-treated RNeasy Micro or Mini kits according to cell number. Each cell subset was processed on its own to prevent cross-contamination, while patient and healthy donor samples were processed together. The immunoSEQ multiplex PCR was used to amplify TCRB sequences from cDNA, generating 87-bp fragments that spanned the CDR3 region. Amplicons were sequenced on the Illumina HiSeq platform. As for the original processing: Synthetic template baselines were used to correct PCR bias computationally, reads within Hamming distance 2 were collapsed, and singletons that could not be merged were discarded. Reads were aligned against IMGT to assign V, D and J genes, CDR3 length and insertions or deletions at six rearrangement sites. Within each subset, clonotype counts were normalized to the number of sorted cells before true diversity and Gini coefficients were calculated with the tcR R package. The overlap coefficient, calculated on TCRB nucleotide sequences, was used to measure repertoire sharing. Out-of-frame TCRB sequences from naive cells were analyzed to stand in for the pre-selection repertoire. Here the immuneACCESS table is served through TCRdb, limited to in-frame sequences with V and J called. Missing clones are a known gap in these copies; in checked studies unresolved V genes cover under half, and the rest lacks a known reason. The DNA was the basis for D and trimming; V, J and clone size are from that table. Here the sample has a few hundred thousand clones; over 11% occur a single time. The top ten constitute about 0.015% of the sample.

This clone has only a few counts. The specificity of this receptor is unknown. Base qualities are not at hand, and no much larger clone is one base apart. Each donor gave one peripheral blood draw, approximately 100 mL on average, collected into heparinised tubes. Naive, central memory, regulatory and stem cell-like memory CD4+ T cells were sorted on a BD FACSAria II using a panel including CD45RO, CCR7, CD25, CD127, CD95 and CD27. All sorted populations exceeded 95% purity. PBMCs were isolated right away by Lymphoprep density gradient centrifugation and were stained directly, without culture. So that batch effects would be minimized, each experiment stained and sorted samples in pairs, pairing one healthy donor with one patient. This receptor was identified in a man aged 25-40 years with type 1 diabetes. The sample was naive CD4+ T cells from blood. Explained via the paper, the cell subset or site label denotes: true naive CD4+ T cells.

The bases are TGCGCCAGCAGCTCCCCCTCTTATAATGAGCAGTTCTTC. Translation gives CASSSPSYNEQFF. The chain is assembled from TRBV5-1 and TRBJ2-1; confidence is insufficient to name the D gene. The CDR3 sequence holds 13 residues, the cysteine and phenylalanine included. The sequence is cut down to CDR3 DNA, 39 bases in frame from base 1. V is reduced by 3 bases and J by 7 bases, leaving a spacing of 11 bases between them. The germline V gene sets CDR1 to SGHRS and CDR2 to YFSETQ.